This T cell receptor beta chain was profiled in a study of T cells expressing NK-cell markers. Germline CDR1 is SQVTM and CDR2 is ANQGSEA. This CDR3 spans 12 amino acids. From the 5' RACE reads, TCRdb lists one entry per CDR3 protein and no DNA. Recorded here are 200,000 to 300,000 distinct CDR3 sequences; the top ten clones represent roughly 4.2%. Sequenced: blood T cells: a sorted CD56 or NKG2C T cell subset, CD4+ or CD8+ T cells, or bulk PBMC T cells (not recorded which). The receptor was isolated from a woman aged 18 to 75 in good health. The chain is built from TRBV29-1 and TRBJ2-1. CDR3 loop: CSVDFGLLEQFF.